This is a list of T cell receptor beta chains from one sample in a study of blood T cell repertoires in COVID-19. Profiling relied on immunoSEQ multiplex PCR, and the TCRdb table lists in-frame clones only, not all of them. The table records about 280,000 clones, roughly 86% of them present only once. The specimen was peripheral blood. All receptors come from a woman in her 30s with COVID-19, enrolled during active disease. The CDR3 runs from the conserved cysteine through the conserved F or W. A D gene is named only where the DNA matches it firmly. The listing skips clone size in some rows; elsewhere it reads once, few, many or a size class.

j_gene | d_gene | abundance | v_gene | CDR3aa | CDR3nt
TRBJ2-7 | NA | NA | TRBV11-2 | CASSLGGRWANF | TGTGCCAGCAGCTTAGGGGGCCGGTGGGCGAACTTC
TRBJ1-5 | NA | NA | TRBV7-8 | CASSFSWENQPQHF | TGTGCCAGCAGCTTTAGCTGGGAGAATCAGCCCCAGCATTTT
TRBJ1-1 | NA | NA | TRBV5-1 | CASSPGEGGMNTEAFF | TGCGCCAGCAGCCCCGGGGAGGGGGGAATGAACACTGAAGCTTTCTTT
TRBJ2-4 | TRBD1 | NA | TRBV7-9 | CASSRGQGAAKNIQYF | TGTGCCAGCAGCCGGGGACAGGGGGCGGCCAAAAACATTCAGTACTTC
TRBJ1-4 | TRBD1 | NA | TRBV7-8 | CASSKDRARANEKLFF | TGTGCCAGCAGCAAGGACAGGGCTCGGGCTAATGAAAAACTGTTTTTT
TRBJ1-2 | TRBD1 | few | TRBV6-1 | CASSALPGQGNYGYTF | TGTGCCAGCAGTGCCCTCCCGGGACAGGGAAACTATGGCTACACCTTC
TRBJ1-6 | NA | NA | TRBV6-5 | CASISRKRERAPLHF | TGTGCCAGCATTTCCCGAAAGAGGGAACGTGCACCCCTCCACTTT
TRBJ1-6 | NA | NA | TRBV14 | CASSQVSSYNSPLHF | TGTGCCAGCAGCCAAGTCAGCTCCTATAATTCACCCCTCCACTTT
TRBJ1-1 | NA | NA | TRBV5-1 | CASKTVYGRSTEAFF | TGCGCCAGCAAAACGGTATATGGTCGGTCCACTGAAGCTTTCTTT
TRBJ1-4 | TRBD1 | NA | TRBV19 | CASSMPGGERIFF | TGTGCCAGTAGTATGCCAGGGGGCGAGCGGATTTTTTTT
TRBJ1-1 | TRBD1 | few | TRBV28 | CASSPGQGGTEAFF | TGTGCCAGCAGTCCAGGACAGGGCGGTACTGAAGCTTTCTTT
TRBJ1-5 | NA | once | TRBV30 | CAWSVEGSGPQHF | TGTGCCTGGAGTGTAGAAGGCTCAGGGCCCCAGCATTTT
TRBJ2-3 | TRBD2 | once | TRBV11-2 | CASSYLSGGGTQYF | TGTGCCAGCAGCTACCTCTCCGGGGGGGGTACGCAGTATTTT
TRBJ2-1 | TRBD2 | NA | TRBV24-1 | CATSDPSGGSYNEQFF | TGTGCCACCAGTGACCCTAGCGGGGGGTCTTACAATGAGCAGTTCTTC
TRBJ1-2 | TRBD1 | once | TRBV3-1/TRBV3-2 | CASSRGQGKDGYTF | TGTGCCAGCAGCCGGGGACAGGGGAAAGATGGCTACACCTTC
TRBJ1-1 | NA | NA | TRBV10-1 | CASSQSAAGFTEAFF | TGCGCCAGCAGTCAGTCGGCCGCAGGATTCACTGAAGCTTTCTTT
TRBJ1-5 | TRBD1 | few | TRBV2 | CASSADGTDNQPQHF | TGTGCCAGCAGCGCCGACGGGACAGACAATCAGCCCCAGCATTTT
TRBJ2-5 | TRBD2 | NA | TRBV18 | CASSPPSGRQETQYF | TGTGCCAGCTCACCACCTAGCGGGAGGCAAGAGACCCAGTACTTC
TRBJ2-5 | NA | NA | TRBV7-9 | CASSLFGGRQETQYF | TGTGCCAGCAGCTTATTCGGGGGGCGTCAAGAGACCCAGTACTTC
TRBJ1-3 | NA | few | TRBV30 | CAWSTGVGNTIYF | TGTGCCTGGAGCACGGGAGTCGGAAACACCATATATTTT
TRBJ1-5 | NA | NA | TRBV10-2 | CASSADSGDSNQPQHF | TGCGCCAGCAGCGCAGATAGCGGGGATAGCAATCAGCCCCAGCATTTT
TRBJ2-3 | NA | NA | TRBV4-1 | CASSGGPREDTQYF | TGCGCCAGCAGCGGAGGGCCGCGGGAAGATACGCAGTATTTT
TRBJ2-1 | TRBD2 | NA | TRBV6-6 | CASRPPGLAGYNEQFF | TGTGCCAGCAGACCCCCCGGACTAGCGGGGTACAATGAGCAGTTCTTC
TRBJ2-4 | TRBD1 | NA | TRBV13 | CASSPGGGTEKNIQYF | TGTGCCAGCAGCCCGGGCGGTGGGACAGAGAAAAACATTCAGTACTTC
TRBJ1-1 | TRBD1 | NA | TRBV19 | CASSMGQGATEAFF | TGTGCCAGTAGTATGGGACAGGGGGCCACTGAAGCTTTCTTT
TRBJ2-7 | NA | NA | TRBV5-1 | CASSRGFSYEQYF | TGCGCCAGCAGTCGGGGGTTCTCCTACGAGCAGTACTTC
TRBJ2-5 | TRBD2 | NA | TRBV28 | CASSSQTSGGRETQYF | TGTGCCAGCAGTTCCCAGACTAGCGGGGGTCGTGAGACCCAGTACTTC
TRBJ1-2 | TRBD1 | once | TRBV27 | CASSSRDRANYGYTF | TGTGCCAGCAGTTCAAGGGACAGAGCTAACTATGGCTACACCTTC
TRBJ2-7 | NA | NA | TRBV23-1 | CASSQIGGLFFYEQYF | TGCGCCAGCAGTCAAATCGGAGGATTATTCTTCTACGAGCAGTACTTC
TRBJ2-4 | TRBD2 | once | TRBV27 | CASSFSSGGASGLYF | TGTGCCAGCAGTTTTTCAAGCGGGGGGGCCTCTGGGTTGTACTTC
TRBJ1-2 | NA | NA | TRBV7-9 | CASSLAGAGYTF | TGTGCCAGCAGCTTAGCGGGGGCCGGCTACACCTTC
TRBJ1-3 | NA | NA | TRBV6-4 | CATKVSSGNTIYF | TGTGCCACCAAAGTGAGCTCTGGAAACACCATATATTTT
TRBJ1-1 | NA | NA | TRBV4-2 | CASSPPLGTQANTEAFF | TGTGCCAGCAGCCCCCCCTTAGGGACACAAGCGAACACTGAAGCTTTCTTT
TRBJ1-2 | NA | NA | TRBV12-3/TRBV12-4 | CASSFIQGGYTF | TGTGCCAGCAGTTTTATTCAGGGAGGCTACACCTTC
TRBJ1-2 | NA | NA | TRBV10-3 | CAISESWTEGYGYTF | TGTGCCATCAGTGAGTCGTGGACGGAGGGCTATGGCTACACCTTC
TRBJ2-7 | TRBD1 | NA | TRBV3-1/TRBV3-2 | CASSQGWDSSTYEQYF | TGTGCCAGCAGCCAAGGGTGGGACAGTTCTACCTACGAGCAGTACTTC
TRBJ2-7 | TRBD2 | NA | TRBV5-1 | CASSFSGVPYEQYF | TGCGCCAGCAGCTTTAGCGGGGTCCCCTACGAGCAGTACTTC
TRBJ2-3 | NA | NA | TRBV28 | CASSPPVWGGSTDTQYF | TGTGCCAGCAGCCCCCCGGTTTGGGGCGGCAGCACAGATACGCAGTATTTT
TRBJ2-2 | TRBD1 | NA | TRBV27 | CASSPWDSRTGELFF | TGTGCCAGCAGTCCATGGGACAGTCGAACCGGGGAGCTGTTTTTT
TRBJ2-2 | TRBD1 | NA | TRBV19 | CASTTGAPAGELFF | TGTGCCAGTACCACAGGGGCTCCTGCCGGGGAGCTGTTTTTT
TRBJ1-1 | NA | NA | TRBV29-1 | CSVGLRSSTEAFF | TGCAGCGTTGGGCTCCGGAGTTCGACTGAAGCTTTCTTT
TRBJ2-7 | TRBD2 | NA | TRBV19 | CASSIGLWTSNEQYF | TGTGCCAGTAGTATAGGGTTGTGGACTAGCAACGAGCAGTACTTC
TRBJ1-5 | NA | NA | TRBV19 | CASSWQSQQPQHF | TGTGCCAGTAGTTGGCAGTCACAACAGCCCCAGCATTTT
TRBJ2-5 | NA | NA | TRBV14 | CASSQERLPRETQYF | TGTGCCAGCAGCCAAGAGCGTCTACCGCGGGAGACCCAGTACTTC
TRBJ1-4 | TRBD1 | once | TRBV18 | CASSRGQGEKLFF | TGTGCCAGCTCACGCGGACAGGGTGAAAAACTGTTTTTT
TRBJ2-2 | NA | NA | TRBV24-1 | CATSDPGTPTGELFF | TGTGCCACCAGTGATCCTGGGACACCGACCGGGGAGCTGTTTTTT
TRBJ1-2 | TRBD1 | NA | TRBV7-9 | CASSPNRGGPGGYTF | TGTGCCAGCAGCCCCAACAGGGGTGGCCCGGGGGGCTACACCTTC
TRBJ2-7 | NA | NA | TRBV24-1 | CATSDYQGGEQYF | TGTGCCACCAGTGATTATCAAGGGGGCGAGCAGTACTTC
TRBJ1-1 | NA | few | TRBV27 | CASSPRPGTEAFF | TGTGCCAGCAGCCCGCGACCGGGCACTGAAGCTTTCTTT
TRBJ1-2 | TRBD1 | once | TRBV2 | CASKTGYYGYTF | TGTGCCAGCAAGACAGGGTACTATGGCTACACCTTC
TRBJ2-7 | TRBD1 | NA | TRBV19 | CASSGGTGSYEQYF | TGTGCCAGTAGTGGGGGGACAGGATCCTACGAGCAGTACTTC
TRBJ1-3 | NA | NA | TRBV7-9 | CASSSPLGGNTIYF | TGTGCCAGCAGCTCTCCGCTTGGAGGGAACACCATATATTTT
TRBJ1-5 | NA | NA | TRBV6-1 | CASSEKLSQPQHF | TGTGCCAGCAGTGAAAAATTGAGTCAGCCCCAGCATTTT
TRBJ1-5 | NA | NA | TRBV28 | CASSFSGPQHF | TGTGCCAGCAGTTTCTCGGGGCCCCAGCATTTT
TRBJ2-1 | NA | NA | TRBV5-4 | CASSFVDWPNEQFF | TGTGCCAGCAGCTTCGTAGACTGGCCAAATGAGCAGTTCTTC